These 3 T cell receptor beta chains were all obtained from the same sample, sequenced in a study of Ad26.COV2.S vaccination and SARS-CoV-2 variants. Sequencing was performed with immunoSEQ multiplex PCR; in TCRdb, only in-frame clones are kept and a portion is missing. The sample yields roughly 410,000 clones, 83% seen once. Treatment specified: roughly 18 received Ad26.COV2.S at low or high dose, single or two shots; roughly 5 received placebo; per-sample allocation not given. Sample collection was performed on day 63 after the first vaccine or placebo injection. Here the sequenced sample was peripheral blood, taken in a trial of Ad26.COV2.S vaccine versus placebo. These receptors were obtained from a person between 18 and 65 years old who received the Ad26.COV2.S COVID-19 vaccine or a placebo.

This clone has only a few counts. V gene TRBV10-1 combines with J gene TRBJ1-5; TRBD1 is a possible D gene (6 bases). CDR1 WNHNN and CDR2 SYGVQD come from the germline V gene (reference sequence). The CDR3 contains 15 residues. Trimming removed 6 bases from V and 5 bases from J, with 17 bases in between. The CDR3 loop reads CASRHGGQLYQPQHF. The CDR3 DNA follows: TGCGCCAGCAGGCACGGTGGACAGCTATATCAGCCCCAGCATTTT.

The gene calls are TRBV18 and TRBJ1-1; D unresolved. This CDR3 spans 13 amino acids. V lost 1 base and J 3 bases, leaving 6 bases between the germline ends. CDR1 is KGHSH and CDR2 is LQKENI in the germline V gene. The CDR3 DNA reads TGTGCCAGCTCACCACAGAAGTACACTGAAGCTTTCTTT. This encodes CASSPQKYTEAFF.

The genes are TRBV7-3 and TRBJ2-1; TRBD2 matches 12 bases. Germline values: CDR1 SGHTA, CDR2 FQGTGA. This CDR3 comprises 17 residues. V lost 0 bases and J lost 9; bases outside the gene matches: 9. The CDR3 protein is CASSLTGTSGPGVEQFF. The CDR3 bases are TGTGCCAGCAGCTTAACTGGGACTAGCGGGCCTGGGGTTGAGCAGTTCTTC.